This T cell receptor beta chain appears in the sequencing data of a study of vaccination and CD4 T cells after COVID-19. Study at large: Following dose two, a median approximately 65 days (range 14 to 241) passed before post-vaccine samples were taken.

Time point described: late sampling 161 to 241 days after vaccination in a few convalescent patients. Stated treatment: roughly ten-day PBMC culture with coronavirus spike peptide pools or control peptides (ViraFEST assay). Cultures used around 2 million PBMCs per well, approximately 9.2 IU/ml IL-2 and about 9.9 ug/ml peptides. Days 3 and 7 were when half the medium was replaced with fresh IL-2 medium. This clonotype was seen a handful of times. Its antigen is as yet unknown. V dropped 2 bases and J dropped 2 bases, with 13 bases sitting between them. This CDR3 spans 16 amino acids. Germline V gene lookup returns CDR1 SGHTA and CDR2 FQGNSA. The study sequenced cultured CD4+ T cell DNA using the Oncomine TCR Beta short-read assay. Genomic DNA from cultured CD4+ T cells was extracted. TCRdb called the PCR reads again in MiXCR, with one record for every CDR3 protein. In the table there are about 22,000 distinct CDR3 sequences, 35% of which are singletons.

The source material was CD4+ T cells from blood, cultured in vitro, sampled about 7 months after SARS-CoV-2 vaccination. This clonotype was sampled from a human donor who had recovered from COVID-19. J is TRBJ2-1 and V is TRBV7-2; D is perhaps TRBD2 (5 bases). CDR3 DNA: TGTGCCAGCAGCTTACTAGCCATCACTACCTACAATGAGCAGTTCTTC. Residues: CASSLLAITTYNEQFF. Using reference TRBV7-2 and TRBJ2-1 for the parts outside the CDR3, the full variable domain is GAGVSQSPSNKVTEKGKDVELRCDPISGHTALYWYRQSLGQGLEFLIYFQGNSAPDKSGLPSDRFSAERTGGSVSTLTIQRTQQEDSAVYLCASSLLAITTYNEQFFGPGTRLTVL.